These 3 T cell receptor beta chains share one sample of origin, sequenced in a study of CD8 T cells in Susac syndrome. The RNA input was roughly 0.45 to 1 ug, and it was reverse transcribed with random hexamers. TCRdb processed the immunoSEQ multiplex PCR reads anew with MiXCR; each CDR3 protein has one entry. The table shows about 250,000 distinct CDR3 sequences, with roughly 95% occurring only once. Sequenced material: CD4+ T cells from PBMCs. Receptors were obtained from a human donor with multiple sclerosis.

The chain recombines TRBV6-5 with TRBJ2-6; TRBD1 is a possible D gene (6 bases). The CDR3 has 19 residues. V shed 0 bases and J shed 0 bases, with 15 bases lying between them. Germline CDR1 is MNHEY and CDR2 is SVGAGI. Here the CDR3 DNA reads TGTGCCAGCAGTTACTCGGCCGGCAGGGGAGACTCTGGGGCCAACGTCCTGACTTTC. As protein: CASSYSAGRGDSGANVLTF.

The V call is TRBV2, the J call TRBJ1-5, with TRBD1 matching over 9 bases. This CDR3 comprises 14 residues. Trimming at V came to 5 bases and at J to 5 bases, leaving 4 bases not matched to a gene. Germline CDR1 SNHLY, CDR2 FYNNEI. As DNA, the CDR3 is TGTGCCAGCAGTCAACAGGGGGCCGATCAGCCCCAGCATTTT. Amino acids: CASSQQGADQPQHF.

The rearrangement links TRBV7-2 to TRBJ2-5; 7 bases are shared with TRBD2. This CDR3 has 16 residues. Trimming took 4 bases from V and 5 from J; bases not matched to a gene: 13. Germline CDR1 SGHTA, CDR2 FQGNSA. CDR3 DNA: TGTGCCAGCAGCTGGAGCGGGGCCCTCACCGGGGAGACCCAGTACTTC. It specifies CASSWSGALTGETQYF. Together with reference TRBV7-2 and TRBJ2-5, the CDR3 gives the full variable domain: GAGVSQSPSNKVTEKGKDVELRCDPISGHTALYWYRQSLGQGLEFLIYFQGNSAPDKSGLPSDRFSAERTGGSVSTLTIQRTQQEDSAVYLCASSWSGALTGETQYFGPGTRLLVL.